This TCR beta chain emerged from a study of cytomegalovirus exposure and HLA in healthy donors. As for the study in general: Genotyping showed 81% of roughly 390 donors falling in the Caucasian-associated ancestry cluster.

Vbeta (60) and Jbeta (13) primers were used in the PCR. Sequencing used immunoSEQ multiplex PCR; TCRdb keeps in-frame clones, though not all of them. The sample has 150,000 to 200,000 clones, approximately 67% seen once. CDR3 length: 12 residues. The V gene's germline CDR1 is PRHDT and CDR2 FYEKMQ (reference sequence). The V segment lost 4 bases and the J segment 12 bases; nucleotides outside the gene matches: 8. This TCR was recovered from a man between 40 and 49 years old in good health and CMV-seronegative. The V call is TRBV13, the J call TRBJ2-7; 8 nucleotides match TRBD1. Input material: PBMCs. The chain's CDR3 is CASSSLGQGTYF. The CDR3 DNA reads TGTGCCAGCAGCTCCCTAGGACAGGGCACGTACTTC.